One sample yielded the 29 T cell receptor beta chains listed below, sequenced in a study of blood T cells in healthy people across ages. Then a second PCR, running roughly 7 to 12 cycles, was carried out with a sample-barcoded 5' primer and a J-beta primer mix. TCRdb analysed the 5' RACE reads with MiXCR anew, one entry per CDR3 protein. The table has roughly 560,000 distinct CDR3 sequences, approximately 25% seen once. These data also featured in a second study, about T cells of mothers and their children.

The sample taken for sequencing was blood. These receptors all stem from a boy aged 5 to 17 in good health.

The gene calls are TRBV4-1 and TRBJ1-5; 7 bases agree with TRBD1. The CDR3 runs 14 residues. V lost 4 bases to trimming and J lost 5 bases; unmatched junction nucleotides: 5. CDR1 and CDR2 (germline): MGHRA, YSYEKL. Written as DNA, the CDR3 is TGCGCCAGCAGCCCGGGGGGGACAGATCAGCCCCAGCATTTT. Amino acid sequence: CASSPGGTDQPQHF.

V and J are TRBV29-1 and TRBJ1-3; a possible D gene is TRBD1 (5 bases). The CDR3 length is 15 residues. Germline CDR1 is SQVTM and CDR2 is ANQGSEA. V lost 2 bases and J lost 3, with 14 bases in between. CDR3 loop: CSVELIGAGGNTIYF. The CDR3, as DNA: TGCAGCGTTGAATTGATCGGGGCAGGTGGAAACACCATATATTTT. The full variable domain, its missing parts supplied by reference TRBV29-1 and TRBJ1-3, is SAVISQKPSRDICQRGTSLTIQCQVDSQVTMMFWYRQQPGQSLTLIATANQGSEATYESGFVIDKFPISRPNLTFSTLTVSNMSPEDSSIYLCSVELIGAGGNTIYFGEGSWLTVV.

The chain employs TRBV4-3 and TRBJ2-5; a possible D gene is TRBD2 (7 bases). Matching the DNA end better, TRBJ2-7 makes the J call doubtful. The CDR3 consists of 16 residues. Looked up from germline, CDR1 is LGHNA and CDR2 is YSLEER. The CDR3 loop is CASSQGVGGGSYEQYF. The CDR3 DNA reads as TGCGCCAGCAGCCAAGGTGTGGGAGGGGGCTCCTACGAGCAGTACTTC.

This clonotype has just a few counts. The J gene is TRBJ2-7, the V gene TRBV6-5; 8 nucleotides align to TRBD2. Per germline, CDR1 MNHEY and CDR2 SVGAGI. The CDR3 has 15 residues. V was clipped by 2 bases and J by 2 bases; unmatched bases: 5. CDR3 residues: CASSYTSGATYEQYF. As DNA, the CDR3 is TGTGCCAGCAGTTACACTAGCGGAGCCACCTACGAGCAGTACTTC.

This clonotype occurred a few times. CDR3 region: CASSEFGVINEQYF. The DNA for the CDR3 is TGTGCCAGCAGTGAATTCGGGGTAATCAACGAGCAGTACTTC. This chain links TRBV25-1 with TRBJ2-7, with D possibly being TRBD2 (5 bases). Deletions cut 1 base from V and 5 bases from J, with 12 bases between. Germline V CDR1 and CDR2: MGHDK, SYGVNS. The CDR3 extends over 14 amino acids.

The rearrangement links TRBV6-1 to TRBJ2-4; TRBD1 aligns across 8 bases. V lost 4 bases, J lost 4 bases, and 0 bases stayed unmatched. CDR1 MNHNS and CDR2 SASEGT come from the germline V gene. The CDR3 is 13 amino acids. DNA for the CDR3: TGTGCCAGCAGTGGGACAGGGAAAAACATTCAGTACTTC. Translation gives CASSGTGKNIQYF.

The chain employs TRBV24-1 and TRBJ2-7, with 7 bases fitting TRBD1. The V gene's germline CDR1 is KGHDR and CDR2 SFDVKD. This CDR3 has 15 amino acids. V lost 3 bases to trimming and J lost 2 bases; unmatched junction nucleotides: 6. The CDR3 DNA sequence: TGTGCCACCAGTGATACCGGGACAGAGACCTACGAGCAGTACTTC. Its protein is CATSDTGTETYEQYF.

This clonotype showed up many times. This rearrangement joins TRBV27 to TRBJ2-5; no clear D gene. The DNA end lines up better with TRBJ2-7; the J call may be wrong. Germline V lookup: CDR1 MNHEY, CDR2 SMNVEV (reference sequence). The CDR3 length is 13 residues. The CDR3 loop is CASSLRRAYEQYF. As DNA, the CDR3 is TGTGCCAGCAGTTTACGGAGAGCCTACGAGCAGTACTTC.

The chain couples TRBV7-9 to TRBJ2-1; D is unclear. Between the trimmed V and J ends, which lost 1 base and 4 bases, there was a span of 11 bases. CDR1 and CDR2 from the germline V gene are SEHNR and FQNEAQ (reference sequence). The length of the CDR3 is 15 residues. The CDR3 nucleotides read TGTGCCAGCAGCTTAGTTGTTAGGGAATACAATGAGCAGTTCTTC. This encodes CASSLVVREYNEQFF.

J is TRBJ1-5 and V is TRBV25-1; a possible D gene is TRBD1 (5 bases). Germline-derived CDR1 and CDR2 are MGHDK and SYGVNS. The V end was cut by 8 bases, the J end by 2 bases, with 16 bases between. The CDR3 is made up of 15 amino acids. CDR3 region: CASSGGEVGNQPQHF. In DNA, the CDR3 is TGTGCCAGCTCGGGGGGGGAAGTCGGCAATCAGCCCCAGCATTTT.

The chain combines TRBV6-5 with TRBJ1-5; TRBD1 matches 7 bases. Germline trimming cut 5 bases from V and 2 bases from J; bases unmatched to any gene: 9. Germline V gene lookup returns CDR1 MNHEY and CDR2 SVGAGI. The CDR3 extends over 16 amino acids. CDR3 sequence (DNA): TGTGCCAGCAGTGCCTCGACAGGGTTGCGCAATCAGCCCCAGCATTTT. It translates to CASSASTGLRNQPQHF.

This clonotype showed up many times. The chain combines TRBV30 with TRBJ2-7; TRBD2 might be the D (5 bases). The CDR3 sequence is 12 residues long. Germline loops: CDR1 GTSNPN, CDR2 SVGIG (reference sequence). V was shortened by 3 bases and J by 7 bases, with 13 bases between the two germline ends. This chain's CDR3 is CAWRGARGEQYF. The CDR3 nucleotides read TGTGCCTGGAGAGGAGCCCGAGGGGAGCAGTACTTC.

Details on this clonotype: This clone may be a read error of a much larger clone one base away. The chain uses TRBV9 and TRBJ2-3; 9 positions match TRBD2. This CDR3 has 17 residues. Germline assignment: CDR1 SGDLS and CDR2 YYNGEE. V shed 0 bases, J shed 7 bases, and the junction held 12 bases outside the gene matches. The CDR3 reads CASSVGPSRGGSNTQYF. The CDR3 DNA reads as TGTGCCAGCAGCGTAGGCCCCTCGCGGGGGGGCAGTAATACGCAGTATTTT.

This clonotype occurred a few times. V gene TRBV5-1 combines with J gene TRBJ2-3, with D hard to call. V lost 2 bases and J lost 0, with 10 bases in between. CDR1 SGHRS and CDR2 YFSETQ come from the germline V gene. This CDR3 region has 15 residues. CDR3 in DNA: TGCGCCAGCAGCTTTACTTCGACTAGCACAGATACGCAGTATTTT. Its translation is CASSFTSTSTDTQYF. The variable domain in full, completed from reference TRBV5-1 and TRBJ2-3, reads KAGVTQTPRYLIKTRGQQVTLSCSPISGHRSVSWYQQTPGQGLQFLFEYFSETQRNKGNFPGRFSGRQFSNSRSEMNVSTLELGDSALYLCASSFTSTSTDTQYFGPGTRLTVL.

This clonotype appeared a few times. The V call is TRBV7-2, the J call TRBJ2-5, with D possibly TRBD2 on 5 matching bases. There are 16 residues in the CDR3. In germline, CDR1 is SGHTA, CDR2 FQGNSA. Between the trimmed V and J ends, which lost 1 base and 4 bases, there was a span of 16 bases. CDR3 residues: CASSLGSGKQGETQYF. The DNA of the CDR3 is TGTGCCAGCAGCTTAGGGTCGGGAAAGCAAGGAGAGACCCAGTACTTC. Full variable domain (remainder filled in from reference TRBV7-2 and TRBJ2-5): GAGVSQSPSNKVTEKGKDVELRCDPISGHTALYWYRQSLGQGLEFLIYFQGNSAPDKSGLPSDRFSAERTGGSVSTLTIQRTQQEDSAVYLCASSLGSGKQGETQYFGPGTRLLVL.

This clonotype has a count of ten or more. The chain couples TRBV5-1 to TRBJ2-1; 8 bases line up with TRBD1. The J call may be wrong; the DNA end is better matched by TRBJ2-7. Looked up from germline, CDR1 is SGHRS and CDR2 is YFSETQ. This CDR3 spans 12 amino acids. The DNA for the CDR3 is TGCGCCAGCAGCTGGACAGGGTCCGAGCAGTACTTC. The encoded protein is CASSWTGSEQYF.

V gene TRBV29-1 combines with J gene TRBJ2-1; weak D call: TRBD2 (6 bases). The V end was cut by 7 bases, the J end by 9 bases, with 16 bases between. The CDR3 sequence is 12 residues long. Germline CDR1 and CDR2: SQVTM and ANQGSEA. Here the CDR3 DNA reads TGCAGCGCCCGACTAGAACTGGTTGAGCAGTTCTTC. Its protein is CSARLELVEQFF.

V gene TRBV12-3 or TRBV12-4 combines with J gene TRBJ2-3, with 7 nucleotides matching TRBD2. J lost 2 bases, V lost 5 bases, and 7 bases had no gene match. The CDR3 extends over 15 amino acids. The CDR3 protein is CASSPILAVTDTQYF. In DNA, the CDR3 is TGTGCCAGCAGTCCGATTCTAGCGGTCACAGATACGCAGTATTTT.

This chain uses TRBV10-3 with TRBJ2-7; D possibly corresponds to TRBD1 (5 bases). The V and J ends lost 0 bases and 0 bases respectively, with 12 bases between them. Germline CDR1 and CDR2: ENHRY and SYGVKD. This CDR3 has 16 residues. The CDR3, as DNA: TGTGCCATCAGTGAGTCGGGGCAGGACAACTCCTACGAGCAGTACTTC. Translated, it gives CAISESGQDNSYEQYF.

Only a few counts were recorded for this clonotype. The chain couples TRBV20-1 to TRBJ2-3; 12 bases align to TRBD2. The germline V gene encodes CDR1 DFQATT and CDR2 SNEGSKA (reference sequence). V shed 1 base and J 1 base; nucleotides not matched to a gene: 6. The CDR3 sequence is 17 residues long. The DNA of the CDR3 is TGCAGTGCTAGAGCTCGGGGACTAGCGGGCGGCACAGATACGCAGTATTTT. This encodes CSARARGLAGGTDTQYF.

The chain links TRBV20-1 to TRBJ2-5; 7 positions match TRBD2. The CDR3 covers 15 residues. Germline CDR1 is DFQATT and CDR2 is SNEGSKA (reference sequence). J was trimmed by 3 bases and V by 0 bases; bases with no gene match: 7. CDR3 in amino acids: CSARDGGGGEETQYF. In nucleotides, the CDR3 is TGCAGTGCTAGAGATGGCGGGGGTGGGGAAGAGACCCAGTACTTC.

The sample holds many counts of this clonotype. The chain has TRBV7-2 and TRBJ1-6; 9 positions agree with TRBD1. The trim removed 6 bases at V and 7 bases at J, leaving 4 bases unmatched. Germline lookup yields CDR1 SGHTA and CDR2 FQGNSA. The CDR3 sequence is 14 residues long. Here the CDR3 reads CASRPGQGNSPLHF. CDR3 DNA sequence: TGTGCCAGCAGGCCGGGACAGGGAAATTCACCCCTCCACTTT. The whole variable domain, filled in from reference TRBV7-2 and TRBJ1-6, reads GAGVSQSPSNKVTEKGKDVELRCDPISGHTALYWYRQSLGQGLEFLIYFQGNSAPDKSGLPSDRFSAERTGGSVSTLTIQRTQQEDSAVYLCASRPGQGNSPLHFGNGTRLTVT.

As DNA, the CDR3 is TGTGCCAGCAGCTTAGGTGGGAGTGTTCAAGCTTTCTTT. Translated: CASSLGGSVQAFF. J is TRBJ1-1 and V is TRBV7-9; unclear D gene. The CDR3 length is 13 residues. Germline CDR1 reads SEHNR; CDR2 reads FQNEAQ (reference sequence). V lost 1 base to trimming and J lost 9 bases, with 12 bases between them.

This clonotype was seen a single time. This rearrangement joins TRBV20-1 to TRBJ1-1, with D hard to call. This CDR3 contains 14 residues. V was trimmed by 6 bases and J by 1 base, leaving 15 bases between them. CDR1 is DFQATT, CDR2 SNEGSKA, per germline (reference sequence). The CDR3 DNA sequence: TGCAGTGCCCGCATAGCGCCGGCGAACACTGAAGCTTTCTTT. Protein product: CSARIAPANTEAFF.

This clonotype was counted only a few times. The V gene is TRBV7-3, the J gene TRBJ2-1; D may be TRBD2 (5 bases). Germline V gene sequence: CDR1 SGHTA, CDR2 FQGTGA. The V gene lost 4 bases and the J gene lost 1 base, with 14 bases spanning the gap. This CDR3 region has 16 residues. CDR3 protein: CASSSTARGSYNEQFF. The DNA for the CDR3 is TGTGCCAGCAGCTCCACAGCTCGAGGGTCCTACAATGAGCAGTTCTTC.

This clonotype has just a few counts. The chain joins TRBV9 to TRBJ2-5, with 8 bases matching TRBD2. This CDR3 contains 17 residues. CDR1 and CDR2 (germline): SGDLS, YYNGEE. V trimming: 0 bases; J trimming: 2 bases; junction bases outside the gene matches: 9. Written as DNA, the CDR3 is TGTGCCAGCAGCGTAGCTGGGTCGGGGGGGGCTCAAGAGACCCAGTACTTC. It is translated as CASSVAGSGGAQETQYF.

Comment on this clonotype: This may be a read error, as it is one base from a much larger clone. This chain links TRBV3-1 with TRBJ2-5, with D uncertain. Trimming removed 5 bases from V and 2 bases from J, with 9 bases in between. The CDR3 is 13 amino acids. From germline, CDR1 is LGHDT and CDR2 YNNKEL (reference sequence). CDR3 coding DNA: TGTGCCAGCAGCTTAAACTGGCAAGAGACCCAGTACTTC. Its translation is CASSLNWQETQYF.

This chain links TRBV6-4 with TRBJ2-1; D ambiguous. Per germline, CDR1 MRHNA and CDR2 SNTAGT. The CDR3 is 13 amino acids. Trimming pared 4 bases from V and 5 bases from J, leaving 9 bases between. CDR3 bases: TGTGCCAGCAGTGTACTGGGTAACAATGAGCAGTTCTTC. Protein sequence: CASSVLGNNEQFF.

With respect to this clonotype: One end of the junction fails to match germline, which may point to a read error. This chain uses TRBV15 with TRBJ2-6; 7 positions agree with TRBD1. Germline-derived CDR1 and CDR2 are LNHNV and YYDKDF (reference sequence). The CDR3 has 16 residues. The CDR3 nucleotides read TGTGCCGCCAGCAGACAGGGATTCTCTGGGGCCAACGTCCTGACTTTC. Its translation is CAASRQGFSGANVLTF.